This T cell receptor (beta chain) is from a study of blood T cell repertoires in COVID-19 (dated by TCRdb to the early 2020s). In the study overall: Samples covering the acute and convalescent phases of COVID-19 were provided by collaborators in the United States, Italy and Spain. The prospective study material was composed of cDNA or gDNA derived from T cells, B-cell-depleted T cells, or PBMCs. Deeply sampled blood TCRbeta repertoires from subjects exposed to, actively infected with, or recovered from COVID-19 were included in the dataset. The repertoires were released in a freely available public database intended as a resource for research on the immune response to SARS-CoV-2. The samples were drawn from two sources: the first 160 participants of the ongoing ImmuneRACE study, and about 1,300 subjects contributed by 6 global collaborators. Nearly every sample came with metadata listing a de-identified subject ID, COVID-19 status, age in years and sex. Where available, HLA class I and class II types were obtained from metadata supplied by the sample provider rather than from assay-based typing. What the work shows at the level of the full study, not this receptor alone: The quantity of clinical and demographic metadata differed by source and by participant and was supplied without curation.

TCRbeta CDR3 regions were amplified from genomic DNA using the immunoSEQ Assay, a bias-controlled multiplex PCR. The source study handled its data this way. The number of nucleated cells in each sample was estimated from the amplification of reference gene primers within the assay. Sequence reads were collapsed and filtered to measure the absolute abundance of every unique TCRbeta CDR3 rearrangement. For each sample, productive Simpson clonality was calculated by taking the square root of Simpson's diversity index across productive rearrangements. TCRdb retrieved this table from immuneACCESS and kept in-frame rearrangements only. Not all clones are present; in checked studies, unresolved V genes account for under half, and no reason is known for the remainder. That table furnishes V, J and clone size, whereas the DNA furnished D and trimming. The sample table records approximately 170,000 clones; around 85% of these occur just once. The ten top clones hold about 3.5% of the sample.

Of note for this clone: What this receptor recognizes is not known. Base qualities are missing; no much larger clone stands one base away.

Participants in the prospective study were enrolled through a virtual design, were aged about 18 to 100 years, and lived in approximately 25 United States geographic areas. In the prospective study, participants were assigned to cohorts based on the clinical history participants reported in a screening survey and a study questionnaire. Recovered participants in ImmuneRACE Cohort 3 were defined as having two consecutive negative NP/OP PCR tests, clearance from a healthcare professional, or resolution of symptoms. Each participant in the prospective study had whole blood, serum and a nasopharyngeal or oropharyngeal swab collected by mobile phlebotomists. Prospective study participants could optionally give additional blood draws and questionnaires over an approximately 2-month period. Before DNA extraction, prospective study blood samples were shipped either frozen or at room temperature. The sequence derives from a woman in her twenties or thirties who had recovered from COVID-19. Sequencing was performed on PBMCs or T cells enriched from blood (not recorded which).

The DNA sequence is given as TGTGCCAGCAGAGGCCAGGGGGGTCTCGGGGAGCAGTACTTC. It specifies CASRGQGGLGEQYF. Recombination linked TRBV2 to TRBJ2-7; TRBD1 is a possible D gene, resting on 7 matching bases. Spanning cysteine to phenylalanine, the CDR3 consists of 14 amino acids. Of the read, only the CDR3 DNA is kept; its 42 bases are in frame from base 1. The CDR1 and CDR2 encoded by the germline V gene are SNHLY and FYNNEI. The V and J ends are trimmed by 6 bases and 7 bases, leaving 19 bases between them.